The rows below give T cell receptor beta chains drawn from one sample of a study of T cell responses to AZD1222 COVID-19 vaccine. The protocol was immunoSEQ multiplex PCR, while the TCRdb copy is restricted to in-frame clones and leaves out a portion. Among around 120,000 clones, about 90% were seen once, and the ten largest hold 8.4%. The starting material was peripheral blood, obtained on day 0 of AZD1222 vaccination. These receptors were collected from an adult in good health. CDR3s include the opening cysteine and the closing phenylalanine or tryptophan. Fields, in order: J gene, D gene, V gene, clone size, CDR3 DNA, CDR3 protein. A D gene is named only where the DNA matches it firmly. The listing skips clone size in some rows; elsewhere it reads once, few, many or a size class.

j_call: TRBJ1-5; d_call: TRBD1; v_call: TRBV7-9; clone_size: .; cdr3_nt: TGTGCCAGCAGCCCTGGGAGGGGGCCCTATCAGCCCCAGCATTTT; cdr3_aa: CASSPGRGPYQPQHF
j_call: TRBJ2-7; d_call: .; v_call: TRBV2; clone_size: .; cdr3_nt: TGTGCCAGCAGTGATTGGACGGTGGAGACCTACGAGCAGTACTTC; cdr3_aa: CASSDWTVETYEQYF
j_call: TRBJ2-7; d_call: .; v_call: TRBV11-2; clone_size: .; cdr3_nt: TGTGCCAGCAGCTTAATTAGTAACGAGCAGTACTTC; cdr3_aa: CASSLISNEQYF
j_call: TRBJ1-4; d_call: .; v_call: TRBV29-1; clone_size: .; cdr3_nt: TGCAGCGTTGCTCCCAGAACTAATGAAAAACTGTTTTTT; cdr3_aa: CSVAPRTNEKLFF
j_call: TRBJ1-1; d_call: .; v_call: TRBV12-3/TRBV12-4; clone_size: .; cdr3_nt: TGTGCCAGCAGTTCGGTGGGGAACACTGAAGCTTTCTTT; cdr3_aa: CASSSVGNTEAFF
j_call: TRBJ2-3; d_call: .; v_call: TRBV7-2; clone_size: .; cdr3_nt: TGTGCCAGCAGCTTAGAGGGACGTAGTGCGTATACGCAGTATTTT; cdr3_aa: CASSLEGRSAYTQYF
j_call: TRBJ2-7; d_call: TRBD2; v_call: TRBV5-1; clone_size: .; cdr3_nt: TGCGCCAGCAGCTTGGCGGGGACTAGCGGAGTTTACTACGAGCAGTACTTC; cdr3_aa: CASSLAGTSGVYYEQYF
j_call: TRBJ2-5; d_call: .; v_call: TRBV12-5; clone_size: .; cdr3_nt: TGTGCTAGTGGTTCCGCCGTGGCGGAGACCCAGTACTTC; cdr3_aa: CASGSAVAETQYF
j_call: TRBJ2-7; d_call: .; v_call: TRBV5-4; clone_size: once; cdr3_nt: TGTGCCAGCAGCTCCGGGATATCTAGCTCCTACGAGCAGTACTTC; cdr3_aa: CASSSGISSSYEQYF
j_call: TRBJ2-1; d_call: TRBD1; v_call: TRBV10-3; clone_size: .; cdr3_nt: TGTGCCATCAGTGAGACGACAGGGGGCAATGAGCAGTTCTTC; cdr3_aa: CAISETTGGNEQFF
j_call: TRBJ2-7; d_call: .; v_call: TRBV7-2; clone_size: .; cdr3_nt: TGTGCCAGCAGCTTAGTGGGACTTGGGCAGCAGTACTTC; cdr3_aa: CASSLVGLGQQYF
j_call: TRBJ1-5; d_call: .; v_call: TRBV18; clone_size: .; cdr3_nt: TGTGCCAGCTCTGGAACCGAGAATAGCAATCAGCCCCAGCATTTT; cdr3_aa: CASSGTENSNQPQHF
j_call: TRBJ2-3; d_call: .; v_call: TRBV6-5; clone_size: .; cdr3_nt: TGTGCCACCAAGGGGGTGGCTTCCACAGATACGCAGTATTTT; cdr3_aa: CATKGVASTDTQYF
j_call: TRBJ1-3; d_call: .; v_call: TRBV7-9; clone_size: once; cdr3_nt: TGTGCCAGCAGCTTAGTGGTCAGGGGCATTGGAAACACCATATATTTT; cdr3_aa: CASSLVVRGIGNTIYF
j_call: TRBJ1-1; d_call: .; v_call: TRBV7-6; clone_size: .; cdr3_nt: TGTGCCAGCAGCTTAGGCGGGGGAATGAACACTGAAGCTTTCTTT; cdr3_aa: CASSLGGGMNTEAFF
j_call: TRBJ1-5; d_call: .; v_call: TRBV18; clone_size: .; cdr3_nt: TGTGCCAGCTCCTTGAGGGGGGCCAGCAATCAGCCCCAGCATTTT; cdr3_aa: CASSLRGASNQPQHF
j_call: TRBJ2-3; d_call: .; v_call: TRBV5-4; clone_size: .; cdr3_nt: TGTGCCAGCAGCTTTTTCGATACGCAGTATTTT; cdr3_aa: CASSFFDTQYF
j_call: TRBJ1-3; d_call: .; v_call: TRBV10-3; clone_size: .; cdr3_nt: TGTGCCATCAGTGAGTCGCAGGATCTGGGTCCTGGAAACACCATATATTTT; cdr3_aa: CAISESQDLGPGNTIYF
j_call: TRBJ1-1; d_call: .; v_call: TRBV7-3; clone_size: .; cdr3_nt: TGTGCCAGCAGCCGCCGGGTCTACACTGAAGCTTTCTTT; cdr3_aa: CASSRRVYTEAFF
j_call: TRBJ1-1; d_call: .; v_call: TRBV9; clone_size: .; cdr3_nt: TGTGCCAGCAGCGTAGCTCGGCAGAACACTGAAGCTTTCTTT; cdr3_aa: CASSVARQNTEAFF
j_call: TRBJ2-7; d_call: .; v_call: TRBV20-1; clone_size: .; cdr3_nt: TGCAGTGCTAGTCACCCTGGGTACGAGCAGTACTTC; cdr3_aa: CSASHPGYEQYF
j_call: TRBJ1-5; d_call: .; v_call: TRBV27; clone_size: .; cdr3_nt: TGTGCCAGCAGTTTCGGGGGGCGGCGGCCCCAGCATTTT; cdr3_aa: CASSFGGRRPQHF
j_call: TRBJ1-3; d_call: .; v_call: TRBV11-3; clone_size: .; cdr3_nt: TGTGCCAGCAGCTTTGGGGGAACAGGGACTGGAAACACCATATATTTT; cdr3_aa: CASSFGGTGTGNTIYF
j_call: TRBJ2-2; d_call: .; v_call: TRBV2; clone_size: few; cdr3_nt: TGTGCCAGCAGGAAGACCGGGGAGCTGTTTTTT; cdr3_aa: CASRKTGELFF
j_call: TRBJ1-2; d_call: .; v_call: TRBV5-6; clone_size: .; cdr3_nt: TGTGCCAGCAGCTGGGCCACAGGCCGGGGGACTAACTATGGCTACACCTTC; cdr3_aa: CASSWATGRGTNYGYTF
j_call: TRBJ2-2; d_call: .; v_call: TRBV15; clone_size: .; cdr3_nt: TGTGCCACCAGGGCAGGGAGGACCGGGGAGCTGTTTTTT; cdr3_aa: CATRAGRTGELFF
j_call: TRBJ1-2; d_call: .; v_call: TRBV4-2; clone_size: .; cdr3_nt: TGTGCCAGCAGCCAAGAACCGGGGGCAAGCTATGGCTACACCTTC; cdr3_aa: CASSQEPGASYGYTF